One and the same sample provided the 5 T cell receptor beta chains below, sequenced in a study of shared clonotypes between healthy human individuals. Data came from immunoSEQ multiplex PCR; TCRdb stores just in-frame clones and leaves some out. Here the sample spans more than 450,000 clones, less than 85% being singletons. The specimen was PBMCs. The receptor source for this set is a middle-aged woman in good health. Some clones in this sample may be carry-over from other donors' samples.

The chain links TRBV11-2 to TRBJ1-4, with D possibly matching TRBD1 (5 bases). CDR1 and CDR2 (germline): SGHAT, FQNNGV. Trimming pared 1 base from V and 7 bases from J, leaving 10 bases between. This CDR3 has 14 amino acids. CDR3 sequence: CASSLGARGEKLFF. The CDR3 nucleotides are TGTGCCAGCAGCTTAGGTGCAAGGGGTGAAAAACTGTTTTTT.

The V call is TRBV7-9, the J call TRBJ2-4; 7 bases are shared with TRBD1. Losses at the gene ends were 5 bases for V and 4 bases for J; bases not matched to a gene: 14. This CDR3 is 17 amino acids long. From germline, CDR1 is SEHNR and CDR2 FQNEAQ (reference sequence). This chain's CDR3 is CASSRRAPGTAKNIQYF. DNA for the CDR3: TGTGCCAGCAGCCGGCGGGCTCCCGGGACAGCTAAAAACATTCAGTACTTC.

The rearrangement joins TRBV19 to TRBJ1-3; tentatively, D is TRBD1 (6 bases). Trimming stripped 9 bases from V and 0 bases from J, with 12 bases between. Germline-derived CDR1 and CDR2 are LNHDA and SQIVND (reference sequence). This CDR3 spans 14 amino acids. CDR3 coding DNA: TGTGCCAGCTGGGAACAGGGCTCTGGAAACACCATATATTTT. It encodes CASWEQGSGNTIYF.

The CDR3 DNA reads as TGTGCCAGTAGTATAGGCCTGTCAGGGTGGTCAGATACGCAGTATTTT. This encodes CASSIGLSGWSDTQYF. The rearrangement links TRBV19 to TRBJ2-3; tentative D call: TRBD1 (5 bases). The CDR3 spans 16 residues. CDR1 LNHDA and CDR2 SQIVND come from the germline V gene (reference sequence). Trimming took 1 base from V and 4 from J, leaving 15 bases between them.

The rearrangement joins TRBV5-4 to TRBJ2-7; 10 bases are a match to TRBD2. This CDR3 contains 17 residues. The V and J ends lost 0 bases and 2 bases, in that order; junction bases with no gene match: 8. Germline assignment: CDR1 SGHNT and CDR2 YYREEE (reference sequence). CDR3 sequence: CASSLGGIAGGTYEQYF. As DNA, the CDR3 is TGTGCCAGCAGCTTGGGGGGAATAGCGGGAGGAACCTACGAGCAGTACTTC.